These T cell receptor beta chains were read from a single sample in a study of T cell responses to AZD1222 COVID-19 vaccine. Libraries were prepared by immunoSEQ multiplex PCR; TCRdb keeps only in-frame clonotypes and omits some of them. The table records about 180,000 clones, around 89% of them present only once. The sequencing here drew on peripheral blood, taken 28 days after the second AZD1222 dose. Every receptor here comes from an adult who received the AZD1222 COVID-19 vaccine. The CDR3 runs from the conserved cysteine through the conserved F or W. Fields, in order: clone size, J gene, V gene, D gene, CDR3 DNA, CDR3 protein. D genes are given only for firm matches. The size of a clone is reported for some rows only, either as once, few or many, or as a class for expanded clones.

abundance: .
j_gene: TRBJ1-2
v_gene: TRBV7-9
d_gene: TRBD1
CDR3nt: TGTGCCAGCAGCTTAAACAGGGGGAGGGAGAATGGCTACACCTTC
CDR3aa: CASSLNRGRENGYTF

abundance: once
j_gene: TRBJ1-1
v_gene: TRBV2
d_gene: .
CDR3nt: TGTGCCAGCACTGACCCCAGGGCGAGGAACACTGAAGCTTTCTTT
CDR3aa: CASTDPRARNTEAFF

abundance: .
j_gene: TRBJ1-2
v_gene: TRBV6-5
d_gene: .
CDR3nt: TGTGCCAGCAGCCTCGACAGCAAACCCTATGGCTACACCTTC
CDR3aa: CASSLDSKPYGYTF

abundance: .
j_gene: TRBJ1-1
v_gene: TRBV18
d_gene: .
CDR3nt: TGTGCCAGCTCACCACAGGGACGGAACACTGAAGCTTTCTTT
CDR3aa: CASSPQGRNTEAFF

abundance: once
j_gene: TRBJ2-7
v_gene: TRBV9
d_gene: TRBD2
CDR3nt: TGTGCCAGCAGCGCTGGACTAGCGGGAGGGCTCGAGCAGTACTTC
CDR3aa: CASSAGLAGGLEQYF

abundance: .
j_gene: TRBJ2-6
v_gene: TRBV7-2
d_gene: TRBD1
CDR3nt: TGTGCCAGCAGCTTCCGACAGGGTTTAGTCTCTGGGGCCAACGTCCTGACTTTC
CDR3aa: CASSFRQGLVSGANVLTF

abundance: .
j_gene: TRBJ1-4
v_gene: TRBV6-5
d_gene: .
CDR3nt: TGTGCCAGCAGTTCGATCCTACAGGGTAGGGATGAAAAACTGTTTTTT
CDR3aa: CASSSILQGRDEKLFF

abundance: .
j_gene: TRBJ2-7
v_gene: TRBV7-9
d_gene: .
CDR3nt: TGTGCCAGCAGCTTAGACCAGGGCAAGCAGTACTTC
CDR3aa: CASSLDQGKQYF

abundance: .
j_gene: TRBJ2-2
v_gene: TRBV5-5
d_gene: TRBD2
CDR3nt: TGTGCCAGCAGCCCCAGGCCTGGACTAGCGGGAGGGGACACCGGGGAGCTGTTTTTT
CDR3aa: CASSPRPGLAGGDTGELFF

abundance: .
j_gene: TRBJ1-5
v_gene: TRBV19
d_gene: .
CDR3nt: TGTGCCAGTAGTATTGTATTGGACAGTAATCAGCCCCAGCATTTT
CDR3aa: CASSIVLDSNQPQHF

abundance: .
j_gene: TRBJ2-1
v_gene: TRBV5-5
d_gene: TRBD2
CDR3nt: TGTGCCAGCCAAAGCGGGGATTCGTATTATCGTGAGCAGTTCTTC
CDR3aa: CASQSGDSYYREQFF

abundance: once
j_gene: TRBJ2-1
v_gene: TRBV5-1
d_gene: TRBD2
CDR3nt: TGCGCCACTACTAGCGGAGACTACAATGAGCAGTTCTTC
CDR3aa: CATTSGDYNEQFF

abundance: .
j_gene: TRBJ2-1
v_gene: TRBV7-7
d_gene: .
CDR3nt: TGTGCTAGCAGCTTAGGTCCAAGCTCCTACAATGAGCAGTTCTTC
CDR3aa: CASSLGPSSYNEQFF

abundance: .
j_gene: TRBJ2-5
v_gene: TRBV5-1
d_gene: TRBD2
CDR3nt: TGCGCCAGCAGCCGCGGGGGAGGGAGTAGAGAGACCCAGTACTTC
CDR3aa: CASSRGGGSRETQYF

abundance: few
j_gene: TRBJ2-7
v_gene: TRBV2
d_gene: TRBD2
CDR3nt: TGTGCCAGCAGTTATTCGGGACTAGCGGGAGTTTTCCACGAGCAGTACTTC
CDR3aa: CASSYSGLAGVFHEQYF

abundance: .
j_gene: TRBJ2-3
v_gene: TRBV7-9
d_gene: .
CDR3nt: TGTGCCAGCAGCTTAGGGGGCATCACAGATACGCAGTATTTT
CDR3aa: CASSLGGITDTQYF

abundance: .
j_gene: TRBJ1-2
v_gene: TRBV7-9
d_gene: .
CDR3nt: TGTGCCAGCAGCTTCTCAGCGCTGATGGATGGCTACACCTTC
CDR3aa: CASSFSALMDGYTF

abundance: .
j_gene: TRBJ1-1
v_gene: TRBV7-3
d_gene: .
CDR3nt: TGTGCCAGCAGCTTAATCGGAAACGCTGAAGCTTTCTTT
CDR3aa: CASSLIGNAEAFF

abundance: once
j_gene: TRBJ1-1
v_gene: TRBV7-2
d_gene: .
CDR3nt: TGTGCCAGCAGCTTAGTATTGGGGGCGCAAACTGAAGCTTTCTTT
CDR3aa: CASSLVLGAQTEAFF

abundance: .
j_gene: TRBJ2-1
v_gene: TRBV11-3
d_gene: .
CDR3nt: TGTGCCAGCAGCTTAGAGGCAGGGTACAATGAGCAGTTCTTC
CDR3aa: CASSLEAGYNEQFF

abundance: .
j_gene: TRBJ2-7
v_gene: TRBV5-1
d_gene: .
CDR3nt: TGCGCCAGCAGAATGATGGTCCAGGATCCCTACGAGCAGTACTTC
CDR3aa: CASRMMVQDPYEQYF

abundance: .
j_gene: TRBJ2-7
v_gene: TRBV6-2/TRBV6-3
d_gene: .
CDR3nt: TGTGCCAGCAGTTACTCGGCGCGGAATCCCTACGAGCAGTACTTC
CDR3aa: CASSYSARNPYEQYF

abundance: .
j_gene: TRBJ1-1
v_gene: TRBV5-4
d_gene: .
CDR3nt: TGTGCCAGCAGCTCCCAACAGGGCGTGAACACTGAAGCTTTCTTT
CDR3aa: CASSSQQGVNTEAFF

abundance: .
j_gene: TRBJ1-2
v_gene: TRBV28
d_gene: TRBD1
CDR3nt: TGTGCCAGCAGAAAACAGGGGATTGGCTACACCTTC
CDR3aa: CASRKQGIGYTF

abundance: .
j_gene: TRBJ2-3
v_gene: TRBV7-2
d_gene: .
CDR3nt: TGTGCCAGCAGCTTAGCGCTGGATACGCAGTATTTT
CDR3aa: CASSLALDTQYF

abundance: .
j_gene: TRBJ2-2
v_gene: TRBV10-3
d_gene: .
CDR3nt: TGTGCCATCAGCCCCGTCTCTCCCGGGGAGCTGTTTTTT
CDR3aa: CAISPVSPGELFF

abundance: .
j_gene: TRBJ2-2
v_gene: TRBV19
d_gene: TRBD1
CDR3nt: TGTGCCAGTAGTATGGACAGGGGCTTGGTCGGGGAGCTGTTTTTT
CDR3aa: CASSMDRGLVGELFF

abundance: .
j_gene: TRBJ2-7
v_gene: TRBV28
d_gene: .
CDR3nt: TGTGCCAGCGGGACAATTGGTGAGGAGCAGTACTTC
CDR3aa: CASGTIGEEQYF

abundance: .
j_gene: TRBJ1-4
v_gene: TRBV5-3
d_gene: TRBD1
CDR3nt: TGTGCCAGAAGCTTATCGCCCGACAGGGCGGTGGAAAAACTGTTTTTT
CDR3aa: CARSLSPDRAVEKLFF

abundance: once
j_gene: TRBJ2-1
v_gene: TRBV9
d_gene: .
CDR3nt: TGTGCCAGCAGCGCCCGATACAATGAGCAGTTCTTC
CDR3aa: CASSARYNEQFF

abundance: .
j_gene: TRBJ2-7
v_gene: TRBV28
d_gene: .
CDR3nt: TGTGCCAGCAGTTTGCCCCAAACAGGGTTGGGCGAGCAGTACTTC
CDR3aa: CASSLPQTGLGEQYF